The rows below give T cell receptor beta chains drawn from one sample of a study of T cell repertoires in cytomegalovirus infection. MiXCR, applied by TCRdb to the reads, yields one record per CDR3 protein. The sample holds some 150,000 distinct CDR3 sequences; 5.5% to 8% are singletons and the top ten take more than 15%. Sequencing was carried out using PBMCs. The receptors here all came from a human donor in good health (CMV status not recorded). Some clones in this sample may be carry-over from other donors' samples. The CDR3 runs from the conserved cysteine through the conserved F or W.

CASSPGTGIEQYF	TRBV7-7	TRBJ2-7
CASSPRLGEQYF	TRBV7-2	TRBJ2-7
CASSLARDSGNTIYF	TRBV7-2	TRBJ1-3
CATSGGPRYEQFF	TRBV24-1	TRBJ2-1
CASSFVTGTVNTEAFF	TRBV5-1	TRBJ1-1
CASSPRRLAQQYF	TRBV11-2	TRBJ2-7
CSVVRGSGDTQYF	TRBV29-1	TRBJ2-3
CAMGGREGRYSNQPQHF	TRBV10-3	TRBJ1-5
CASSLVGRSQGHEKLFF	TRBV7-2	TRBJ1-4
CASKWEQGYEQYF	TRBV28	TRBJ2-7
CASSLEAGRETQYF	TRBV7-2	TRBJ2-5
CSARELDGTAYF	TRBV20-1	TRBJ2-4
CASRLGNYGYTF	TRBV28	TRBJ1-2
CASTRAGSETQYF	TRBV5-1	TRBJ2-5
CASSLSGAGYGYTF	TRBV7-2	TRBJ1-2
CASSLASGYYGYTF	TRBV7-2	TRBJ1-2
CASTRTGTNYGYTF	TRBV28	TRBJ1-2
CSARRTGGPEAFF	TRBV20-1	TRBJ1-1
CASSATGARNTGELFF	TRBV2	TRBJ2-2
CASSQRGGTEAFF	TRBV3-1	TRBJ1-1
CASSAGTIGTQYF	TRBV7-9	TRBJ2-5
CASSPDGSGGAYEQFF	TRBV7-2	TRBJ2-1
CASTFLNRGDTEAFF	TRBV12-3/TRBV12-4	TRBJ1-1
CASSGSGTGNEQYF	TRBV5-6	TRBJ2-7
CASSQDFSFSGNTIYF	TRBV3-1	TRBJ1-3
CASSADPTGDQPQHF	TRBV5-4	TRBJ1-5
CASRTIDLTGEVEGYTF	TRBV28	TRBJ1-2
CASSSGKAAGTQYF	TRBV7-2	TRBJ2-5
CASSSGTQNTEAFF	TRBV7-9	TRBJ1-1
CASSLGAAGGRRNEQFF	TRBV7-2	TRBJ2-1
CASSIPGRDTQYF	TRBV7-2	TRBJ2-3
CSASAGTGELFF	TRBV20-1	TRBJ2-2
CASSLRLAGVHEQFF	TRBV7-8	TRBJ2-1
CASTSQGNGYTF	TRBV12-3/TRBV12-4	TRBJ1-2
CASNTGGFSPLHF	TRBV12-3/TRBV12-4	TRBJ1-6
CSVAEGGISNEKLFF	TRBV29-1	TRBJ1-4
CASSTRGAGTEAFF	TRBV19	TRBJ1-1
CASSLVRGYNEQFF	TRBV11-2	TRBJ2-1
CASSQDGNSPLHF	TRBV19	TRBJ1-6
CASKRGQETQYF	TRBV7-8	TRBJ2-5
CASSPRWGKSQPQHF	TRBV7-2	TRBJ1-5
CSVESGGEETQYF	TRBV29-1	TRBJ2-5
CAISDSARVNTEAFF	TRBV10-3	TRBJ1-1
CASTLTVNTGELFF	TRBV6-6	TRBJ2-2
CASSPPPGQGASETQYF	TRBV28	TRBJ2-5
CASSLNKRETQYF	TRBV7-2	TRBJ2-5
CASSPNAGRIETQYF	TRBV18	TRBJ2-5
CASSQATGLGYTEAFF	TRBV4-1	TRBJ1-1
CASSGQVTYEQYF	TRBV12-3/TRBV12-4	TRBJ2-7
CASSWAGPRTQYF	TRBV7-2	TRBJ2-5